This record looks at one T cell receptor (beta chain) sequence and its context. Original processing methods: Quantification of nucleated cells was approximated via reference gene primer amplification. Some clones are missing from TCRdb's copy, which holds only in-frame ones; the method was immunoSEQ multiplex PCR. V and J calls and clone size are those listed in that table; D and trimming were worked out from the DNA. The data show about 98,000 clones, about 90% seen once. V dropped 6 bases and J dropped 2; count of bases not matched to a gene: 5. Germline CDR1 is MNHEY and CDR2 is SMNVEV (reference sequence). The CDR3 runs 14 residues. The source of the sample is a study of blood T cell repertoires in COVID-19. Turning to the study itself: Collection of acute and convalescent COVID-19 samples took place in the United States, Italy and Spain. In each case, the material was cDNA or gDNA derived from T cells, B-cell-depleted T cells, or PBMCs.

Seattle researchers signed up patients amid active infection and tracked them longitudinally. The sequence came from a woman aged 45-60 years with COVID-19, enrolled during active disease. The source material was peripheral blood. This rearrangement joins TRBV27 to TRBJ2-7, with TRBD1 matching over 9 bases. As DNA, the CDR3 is TGTGCCAGCAGGGGGACAGGGAAGCCCTACGAGCAGTACTTC. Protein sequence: CASRGTGKPYEQYF.